What follows is one T cell receptor (beta chain) and its context. The data were obtained in a study of T cell responses to AZD1222 COVID-19 vaccine. Germline V CDR1 and CDR2: PRHDT, FYEKMQ (reference sequence). The CDR3 totals 12 residues. Trimming left V 4 bases short and J 9 bases short, with 12 bases between. Assay used: immunoSEQ multiplex PCR; TCRdb lists only in-frame clones, some missing. The table includes approximately 90,000 clones, about 87% detected once. The V gene is TRBV13, the J gene TRBJ1-1; D unclear. The TCR sequence derives from an adult in good health. The source was peripheral blood, collected on day 0 of AZD1222 vaccination. The DNA for the CDR3 is TGTGCCAGCAGCTCGACGACCCTCAAAGCTTTCTTT. It specifies CASSSTTLKAFF. Supplemented by reference TRBV13 and TRBJ1-1, the full variable domain reads AAGVIQSPRHLIKEKRETATLKCYPIPRHDTVYWYQQGPGQDPQFLISFYEKMQSDKGSIPDRFSAQQFSDYHSELNMSSLELGDSALYFCASSSTTLKAFFGQGTRLTVV.